What follows is one T cell receptor beta chain and its context. What it binds is not known. This record comes from a study of beta chain features in type 1 diabetes. Findings and limits, study-wide: A potential influence of HLA type upon TCRB rearrangement remained unresolved herein.

The germline CDR1 and CDR2 sequences are SNHLY and FYNNEI. V gave up 6 bases and J gave up 1 base; unmatched junction bases: 6. CDR3 length: 15 residues. TCRB transcripts that were expressed got sequenced, as all of the isolated RNA had been reverse transcribed. TCRdb's copy holds only in-frame clones and misses some; the assay was immunoSEQ multiplex PCR. The data contain 600,000 to 650,000 clones, roughly 16% of them singletons. Material for sequencing was naive CD4+ T cells from blood. This TCR was sampled from a man between 18 and 35 years old in good health. The chain has TRBV2 and TRBJ1-5, with 7 bases lining up with TRBD1. Here the CDR3 DNA reads TGTGCCAGCAGGCGACAGGGCAGGAGCAATCAGCCCCAGCATTTT. Translated: CASRRQGRSNQPQHF.